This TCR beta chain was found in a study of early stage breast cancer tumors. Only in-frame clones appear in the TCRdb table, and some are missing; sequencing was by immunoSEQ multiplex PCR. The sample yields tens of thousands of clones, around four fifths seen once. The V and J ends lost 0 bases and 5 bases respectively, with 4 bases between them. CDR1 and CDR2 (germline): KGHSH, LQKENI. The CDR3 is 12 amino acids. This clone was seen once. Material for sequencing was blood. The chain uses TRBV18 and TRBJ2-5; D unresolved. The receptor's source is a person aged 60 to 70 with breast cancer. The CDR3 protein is CASSPPSETQYF. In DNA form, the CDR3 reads TGTGCCAGCTCACCACCGTCCGAGACCCAGTACTTC.